The 17 T cell receptor beta chains below come from one sample, sequenced in a study of blood T cell repertoires in COVID-19. Clones were sequenced by immunoSEQ multiplex PCR, and TCRdb holds only the in-frame ones, with some missing. The table lists 200,000 to 300,000 clones, more than 85% of them singletons, with over 6% in the top ten. The sample taken for sequencing was peripheral blood. These receptors originate from a woman between 65 and 79 years old with active or convalescent COVID-19.

This clone was counted only a few times. The V and J genes are TRBV15 and TRBJ1-4; D gene uncertain. V lost 3 bases to trimming and J lost 7 bases, with 18 bases between them. Germline loops: CDR1 LNHNV, CDR2 YYDKDF (reference sequence). This CDR3 is 16 amino acids long. In DNA, the CDR3 is TGTGCCACCAGCAGTCGAAAGAGGGCGCGGGTTGAAAAACTGTTTTTT. Translated: CATSSRKRARVEKLFF.

This sequence joins TRBV6-5 and TRBJ2-5; TRBD1 agrees at 8 bases. Trimming removed 0 bases from V and 2 bases from J; junction bases left unmatched: 5. The CDR3 sequence is 16 residues long. Germline V gives CDR1 MNHEY, CDR2 SVGAGI. CDR3 protein: CASSYSTGGHQETQYF. CDR3 nucleotide sequence: TGTGCCAGCAGTTACTCTACAGGGGGACATCAAGAGACCCAGTACTTC.

The chain couples TRBV5-1 to TRBJ1-1, with 9 bases that match TRBD1. The trim removed 0 bases at V and 4 bases at J, leaving 1 base unmatched. The length of the CDR3 is 14 residues. The germline gives CDR1 SGHRS, CDR2 YFSETQ. CDR3 DNA: TGCGCCAGCAGCTTGGGGACAGGGGTCACTGAAGCTTTCTTT. Encoded protein: CASSLGTGVTEAFF.

This chain joins TRBV6-5 and TRBJ2-2, with unresolved D. The V end lost 4 bases, the J end lost 8 bases, and 8 bases lay between the germline ends. Germline V gene lookup returns CDR1 MNHEY and CDR2 SVGAGI. This CDR3 spans 12 amino acids. CDR3 region: CASSSRRGELFF. The CDR3 bases are TGTGCCAGCAGTTCGAGAAGAGGGGAGCTGTTTTTT.

This chain joins TRBV6-5 and TRBJ1-1; D gene unclear. The length of the CDR3 is 11 residues. V lost 2 bases to trimming and J lost 12 bases, with 10 bases between them. From germline, CDR1 is MNHEY and CDR2 SVGAGI. DNA of the CDR3: TGTGCCAGCAGTTACGCGGGCTTCTCTTTCTTT. Residues: CASSYAGFSFF.

This clone has more than one count but fewer than ten. The gene calls are TRBV27 and TRBJ1-2, with 7 bases matching TRBD1. V trimming: 2 bases; J trimming: 7 bases; junction bases outside the gene matches: 4. Germline CDR1 is MNHEY and CDR2 is SMNVEV (reference sequence). The CDR3 runs to 13 residues. The CDR3 protein is CASSLVSGGGYTF. CDR3 coding DNA: TGTGCCAGCAGTTTAGTGTCAGGGGGTGGCTACACCTTC.

The gene calls are TRBV2 and TRBJ1-4, with a possible D match to TRBD1 (6 bases). Germline assignment: CDR1 SNHLY and CDR2 FYNNEI. The length of the CDR3 is 14 residues. Trimming removed 1 base from V and 5 bases from J, with 8 bases in between. CDR3: CASSEDRVNEKLFF. CDR3 coding DNA: TGTGCCAGCAGTGAAGACAGGGTCAATGAAAAACTGTTTTTT. The full variable domain, with the rest looked up from reference TRBV2 and TRBJ1-4, is EPEVTQTPSHQVTQMGQEVILRCVPISNHLYFYWYRQILGQKVEFLVSFYNNEISEKSEIFDDQFSVERPDGSNFTLKIRSTKLEDSAMYFCASSEDRVNEKLFFGSGTQLSVL.

The rearrangement uses TRBV5-1 and TRBJ1-1, with D possibly matching TRBD1 (5 bases). Trimming shortened V by 3 bases and J by 1 base, and 10 bases separated the two germline ends. The CDR3 contains 14 residues. The V gene's germline CDR1 is SGHRS and CDR2 YFSETQ. CDR3 DNA: TGCGCCAGCAGCTGGGACGGGGGGAACACTGAAGCTTTCTTT. This codes for CASSWDGGNTEAFF. The variable domain in full, with the rest retrieved from reference TRBV5-1 and TRBJ1-1, is KAGVTQTPRYLIKTRGQQVTLSCSPISGHRSVSWYQQTPGQGLQFLFEYFSETQRNKGNFPGRFSGRQFSNSRSEMNVSTLELGDSALYLCASSWDGGNTEAFFGQGTRLTVV.

V and J are TRBV19 and TRBJ2-3; tentatively, D is TRBD1 (5 bases). This CDR3 has 14 amino acids. V lost 5 bases and J 0 bases, leaving 9 bases between the germline ends. Looked up from germline, CDR1 is LNHDA and CDR2 is SQIVND (reference sequence). CDR3 bases: TGTGCCAGTAGTCTCAGGGCCAGCACAGATACGCAGTATTTT. It codes for CASSLRASTDTQYF.

The V gene is TRBV3-1 (or the pseudogene TRBV3-2), the J gene TRBJ2-7, with D perhaps matching TRBD2 (6 bases). The length of the CDR3 is 15 residues. Trimming took off 3 bases at V and 3 bases at J, with 15 bases between the two ends. Germline V gives CDR1 LGHDT, CDR2 YNNKEL (reference sequence). The CDR3 region is CASSQRGTVNYEQYF. CDR3 in DNA: TGTGCCAGCAGCCAGCGCGGGACGGTTAACTACGAGCAGTACTTC.

The rearrangement uses TRBV2 and TRBJ2-3; TRBD1 matches at 9 bases. J gave up 4 bases and V 9 bases, and 5 bases lay outside the gene matches. The CDR3 runs to 13 residues. Germline CDR1 and CDR2: SNHLY and FYNNEI. CDR3 sequence (DNA): TGTGCCAGTAACAGGGGGCAGGCAGATACGCAGTATTTT. Amino acid sequence: CASNRGQADTQYF. The full variable domain, its missing parts supplied by reference TRBV2 and TRBJ2-3, is EPEVTQTPSHQVTQMGQEVILRCVPISNHLYFYWYRQILGQKVEFLVSFYNNEISEKSEIFDDQFSVERPDGSNFTLKIRSTKLEDSAMYFCASNRGQADTQYFGPGTRLTVL.

The chain has TRBV7-2 and TRBJ1-5; TRBD1 is a possible D gene (6 bases). Germline CDR1 and CDR2: SGHTA and FQGNSA. The CDR3 runs 15 residues. V was clipped by 6 bases and J by 3 bases, with 15 bases between them. The CDR3 region is CASSSGQSYNQPQHF. The DNA of the CDR3 is TGTGCCAGCAGTTCAGGACAGTCGTACAATCAGCCCCAGCATTTT.

This clone was detected a few times. The chain joins TRBV6-2 or TRBV6-3 to TRBJ1-1, with D unresolved. The length of the CDR3 is 13 residues. Looked up from germline, CDR1 is MNHEY and CDR2 is SVGEGT. V lost 2 bases to trimming and J lost 4 bases, with 8 bases between them. CDR3 amino acids: CASSYESLTEAFF. For the CDR3, the DNA is TGTGCCAGCAGTTACGAGAGTCTCACTGAAGCTTTCTTT.

The chain links TRBV24-1 to TRBJ2-2, with D perhaps TRBD2 (6 bases). CDR1 KGHDR and CDR2 SFDVKD come from the germline V gene. Trimming took 4 bases from V and 2 from J, leaving 19 bases between them. The CDR3 contains 18 residues. DNA for the CDR3: TGTGCCACCAGTGACCCCAGACGGGGCGGGATAAACACCGGGGAGCTGTTTTTT. Translation: CATSDPRRGGINTGELFF.

The chain is built from TRBV9 and TRBJ1-6; 7 bases are a match to TRBD1. After removal of 3 bases from V and 7 bases from J, the junction contained 4 bases not matched to a gene. Per the germline V gene, CDR1 is SGDLS and CDR2 is YYNGEE. The CDR3 loop spans 14 amino acids. This CDR3 is CASSGDRGNSPLHF. The CDR3 region has the DNA TGTGCCAGCAGCGGGGACAGAGGGAATTCACCCCTCCACTTT.

The J gene is TRBJ2-3, the V gene TRBV7-9, with D maybe TRBD1 (6 bases). The ends were cut back, 5 bases at V and 0 bases at J, with 12 bases in the middle. Germline CDR1 is SEHNR and CDR2 is FQNEAQ (reference sequence). The CDR3 sequence is 15 residues long. The DNA of the CDR3 is TGTGCCAGCAGCCTTTGGACAGACAGCACAGATACGCAGTATTTT. The encoded protein is CASSLWTDSTDTQYF. The entire variable domain, with the rest obtained from reference TRBV7-9 and TRBJ2-3, is as follows: DTGVSQNPRHKITKRGQNVTFRCDPISEHNRLYWYRQTLGQGPEFLTYFQNEAQLEKSRLLSDRFSAERPKGSFSTLEIQRTEQGDSAMYLCASSLWTDSTDTQYFGPGTRLTVL.

The rearrangement uses TRBV9 and TRBJ1-1; perhaps TRBD1 as D (6 bases). The germline V gene encodes CDR1 SGDLS and CDR2 YYNGEE. Trimming cost V 4 bases and J 1 base, with 14 bases left between them. The CDR3 is 15 residues long. CDR3 loop: CASSPGGQPNTEAFF. Written as DNA, the CDR3 is TGTGCCAGCAGCCCCGGGGGGCAACCGAACACTGAAGCTTTCTTT.